The present entry profiles one TCR beta chain with its context. Its antigen remains unknown. This entry is derived from a study of beta chain features in type 1 diabetes. Study outcomes and limitations: Moderately but significantly shorter TCRB CDR3s were found in Type 1 diabetes patients in all four CD4+ subsets. Sequencing used cDNA, and cells with high TCR expression could therefore be over-represented.

Sequenced material consisted of expressed TCRB transcripts (all of the isolated RNA was reverse transcribed). The assay was immunoSEQ multiplex PCR, and TCRdb's table has in-frame clones only and misses some. The data show about 150,000 clones, around 8% seen once. Trimming took off 6 bases at V and 3 bases at J, with 9 bases between the two ends. Germline V gene sequence: CDR1 MNHNY, CDR2 SVGAGI (reference sequence). This CDR3 comprises 13 residues. The V and J genes are TRBV6-6 and TRBJ1-5; unclear D gene. This clonotype was obtained from a woman in her thirties or forties with type 1 diabetes. The sample comprised central memory CD4+ T cells from blood. CDR3 DNA: TGTGCCAGCAGAGATTACTTCAATCAGCCCCAGCATTTT. It specifies CASRDYFNQPQHF.